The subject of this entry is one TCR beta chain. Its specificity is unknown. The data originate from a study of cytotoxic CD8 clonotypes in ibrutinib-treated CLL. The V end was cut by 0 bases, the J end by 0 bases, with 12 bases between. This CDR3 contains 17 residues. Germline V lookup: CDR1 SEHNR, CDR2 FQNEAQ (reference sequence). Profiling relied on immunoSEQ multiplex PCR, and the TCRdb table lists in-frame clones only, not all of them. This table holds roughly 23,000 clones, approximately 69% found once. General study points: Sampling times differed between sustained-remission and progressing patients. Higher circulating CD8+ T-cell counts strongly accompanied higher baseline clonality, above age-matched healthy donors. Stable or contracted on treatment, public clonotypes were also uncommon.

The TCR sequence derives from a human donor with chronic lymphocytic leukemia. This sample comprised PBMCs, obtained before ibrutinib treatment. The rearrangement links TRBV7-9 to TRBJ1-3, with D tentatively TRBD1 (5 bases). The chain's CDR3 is CASSLAVSGLSGNTIYF. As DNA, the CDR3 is TGTGCCAGCAGCTTAGCGGTGTCGGGGCTCTCTGGAAACACCATATATTTT. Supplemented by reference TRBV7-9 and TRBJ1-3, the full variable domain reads DTGVSQNPRHKITKRGQNVTFRCDPISEHNRLYWYRQTLGQGPEFLTYFQNEAQLEKSRLLSDRFSAERPKGSFSTLEIQRTEQGDSAMYLCASSLAVSGLSGNTIYFGEGSWLTVV.